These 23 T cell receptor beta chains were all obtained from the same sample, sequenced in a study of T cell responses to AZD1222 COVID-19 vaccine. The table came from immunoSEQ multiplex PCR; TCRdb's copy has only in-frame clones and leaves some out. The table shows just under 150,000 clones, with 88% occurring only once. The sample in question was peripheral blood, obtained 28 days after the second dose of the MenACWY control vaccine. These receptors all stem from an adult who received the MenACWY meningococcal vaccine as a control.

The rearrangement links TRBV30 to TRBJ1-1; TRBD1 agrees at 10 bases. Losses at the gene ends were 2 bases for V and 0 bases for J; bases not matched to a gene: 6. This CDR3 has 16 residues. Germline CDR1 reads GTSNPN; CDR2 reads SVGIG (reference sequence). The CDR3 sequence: CAWSYPTGGMNTEAFF. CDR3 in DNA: TGTGCCTGGAGTTACCCGACAGGGGGCATGAACACTGAAGCTTTCTTT. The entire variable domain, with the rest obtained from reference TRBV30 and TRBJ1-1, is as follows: SQTIHQWPATLVQPVGSPLSLECTVEGTSNPNLYWYRQAAGRGLQLLFYSVGIGQISSEVPQNLSASRPQDRQFILSSKKLLLSDSGFYLCAWSYPTGGMNTEAFFGQGTRLTVV.

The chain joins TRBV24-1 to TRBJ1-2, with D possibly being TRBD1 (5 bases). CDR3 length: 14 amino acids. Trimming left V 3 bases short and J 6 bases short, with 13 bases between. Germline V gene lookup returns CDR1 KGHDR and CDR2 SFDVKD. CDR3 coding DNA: TGTGCCACCAGTGATCCCGACAGAGGCCATGGCTACACCTTC. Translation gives CATSDPDRGHGYTF.

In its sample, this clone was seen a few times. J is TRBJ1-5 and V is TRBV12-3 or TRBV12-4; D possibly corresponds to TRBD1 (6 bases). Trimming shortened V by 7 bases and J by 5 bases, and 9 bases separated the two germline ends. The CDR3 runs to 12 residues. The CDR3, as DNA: TGTGCCAGCACCGACAGGTATCAGCCCCAGCATTTT. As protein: CASTDRYQPQHF.

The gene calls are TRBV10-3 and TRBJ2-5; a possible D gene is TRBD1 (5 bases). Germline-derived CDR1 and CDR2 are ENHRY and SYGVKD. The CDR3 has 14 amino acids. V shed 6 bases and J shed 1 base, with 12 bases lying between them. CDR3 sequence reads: CAISDGAVQETQYF. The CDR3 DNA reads TGTGCCATCAGCGATGGGGCAGTCCAAGAGACCCAGTACTTC.

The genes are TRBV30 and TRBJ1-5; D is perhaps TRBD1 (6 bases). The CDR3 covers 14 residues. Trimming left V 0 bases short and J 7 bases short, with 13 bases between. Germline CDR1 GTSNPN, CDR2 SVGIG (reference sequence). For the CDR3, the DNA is TGTGCCTGGAGTGTAACTACAGGGAGGCAGCCCCAGCATTTT. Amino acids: CAWSVTTGRQPQHF.

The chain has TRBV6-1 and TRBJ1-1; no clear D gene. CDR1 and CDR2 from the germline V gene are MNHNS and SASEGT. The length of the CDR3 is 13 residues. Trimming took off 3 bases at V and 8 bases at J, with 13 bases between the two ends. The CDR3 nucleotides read TGTGCCAGCAGTGAGTCAGTTGGGCTAGAAGCTTTCTTT. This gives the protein CASSESVGLEAFF.

The CDR3 bases are TGTGCCAGCAGCCAACGGGACATAGAGACCCAGTACTTC. It translates to CASSQRDIETQYF. V is TRBV7-9 and J is TRBJ2-5, with D perhaps matching TRBD1 (6 bases). Germline V gene lookup returns CDR1 SEHNR and CDR2 FQNEAQ (reference sequence). This CDR3 is 13 amino acids long. Deletions cut 5 bases from V and 4 bases from J, with 11 bases between.

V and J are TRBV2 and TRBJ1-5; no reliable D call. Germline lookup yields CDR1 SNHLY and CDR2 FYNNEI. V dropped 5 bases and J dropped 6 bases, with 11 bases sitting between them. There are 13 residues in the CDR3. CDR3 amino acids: CASSSEVSQPQHF. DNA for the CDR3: TGTGCCAGCAGTTCCGAGGTCAGTCAGCCCCAGCATTTT.

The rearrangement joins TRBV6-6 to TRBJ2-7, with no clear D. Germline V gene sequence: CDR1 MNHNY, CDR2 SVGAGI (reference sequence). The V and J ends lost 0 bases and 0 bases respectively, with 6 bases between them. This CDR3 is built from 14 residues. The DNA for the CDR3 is TGTGCCAGCAGTTACTCGGAGCTCTCCTACGAGCAGTACTTC. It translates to CASSYSELSYEQYF.

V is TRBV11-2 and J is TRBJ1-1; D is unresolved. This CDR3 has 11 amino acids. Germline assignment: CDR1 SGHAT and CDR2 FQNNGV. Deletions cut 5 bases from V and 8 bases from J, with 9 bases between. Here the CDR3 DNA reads TGTGCCAGCAGCCCAAGACAAGAAGCTTTCTTT. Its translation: CASSPRQEAFF.

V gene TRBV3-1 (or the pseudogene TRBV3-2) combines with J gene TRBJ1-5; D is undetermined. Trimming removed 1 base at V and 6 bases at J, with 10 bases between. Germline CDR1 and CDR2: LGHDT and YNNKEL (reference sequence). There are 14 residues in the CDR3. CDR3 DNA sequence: TGTGCCAGCAGCCAAGGGAATACCGGTCAGCCCCAGCATTTT. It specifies CASSQGNTGQPQHF.

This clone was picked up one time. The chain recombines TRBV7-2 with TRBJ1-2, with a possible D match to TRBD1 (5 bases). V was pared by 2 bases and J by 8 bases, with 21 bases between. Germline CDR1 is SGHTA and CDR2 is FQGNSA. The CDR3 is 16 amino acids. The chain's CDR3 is CASSLRSSPQGGGYTF. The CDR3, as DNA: TGTGCCAGCAGCTTAAGAAGCAGTCCTCAGGGAGGGGGCTACACCTTC.

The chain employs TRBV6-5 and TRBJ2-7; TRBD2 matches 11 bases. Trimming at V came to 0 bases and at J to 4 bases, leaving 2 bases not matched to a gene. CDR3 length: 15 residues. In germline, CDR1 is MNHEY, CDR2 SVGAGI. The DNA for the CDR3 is TGTGCCAGCAGTTACTCTAGCGGGGGGGAATACGAGCAGTACTTC. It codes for CASSYSSGGEYEQYF.

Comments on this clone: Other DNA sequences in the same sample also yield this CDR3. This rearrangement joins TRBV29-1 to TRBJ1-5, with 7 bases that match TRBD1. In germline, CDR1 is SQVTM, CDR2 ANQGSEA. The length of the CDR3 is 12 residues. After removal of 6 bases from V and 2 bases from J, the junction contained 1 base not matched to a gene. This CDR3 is CSVGQGNQPQHF. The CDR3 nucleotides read TGCAGCGTCGGACAGGGCAATCAGCCCCAGCATTTT.

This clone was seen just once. The CDR3 loop reads CASSPYQDEQYF. The CDR3 DNA sequence: TGTGCCAGCTCACCATACCAGGACGAGCAGTACTTC. V and J are TRBV18 and TRBJ2-7; D is ambiguous. Germline assignment: CDR1 KGHSH and CDR2 LQKENI. This CDR3 contains 12 residues. The germline V and J ends were trimmed by 2 bases and 5 bases, with 7 bases remaining between them.

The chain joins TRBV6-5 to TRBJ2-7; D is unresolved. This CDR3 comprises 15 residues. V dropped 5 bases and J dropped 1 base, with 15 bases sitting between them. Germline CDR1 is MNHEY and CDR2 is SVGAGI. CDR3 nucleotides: TGTGCCAGCAGTCCTTACGGCGACTGGTCCTACGAGCAGTACTTC. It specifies CASSPYGDWSYEQYF.

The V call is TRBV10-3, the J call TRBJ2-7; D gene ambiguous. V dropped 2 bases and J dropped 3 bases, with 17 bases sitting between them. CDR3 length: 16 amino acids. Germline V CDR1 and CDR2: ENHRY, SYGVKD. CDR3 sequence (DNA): TGTGCCATCAGTGAGAGCCTCGGACGGTTGAGCTACGAGCAGTACTTC. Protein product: CAISESLGRLSYEQYF.

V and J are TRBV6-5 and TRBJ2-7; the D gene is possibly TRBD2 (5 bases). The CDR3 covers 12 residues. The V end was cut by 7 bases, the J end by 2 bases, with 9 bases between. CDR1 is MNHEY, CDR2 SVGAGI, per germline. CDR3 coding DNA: TGTGCCAGCACCGGACTTACCTACGAGCAGTACTTC. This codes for CASTGLTYEQYF.

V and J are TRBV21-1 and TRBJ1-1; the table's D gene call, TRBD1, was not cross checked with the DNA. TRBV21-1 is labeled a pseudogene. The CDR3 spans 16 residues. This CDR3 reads CASSKEVQGVNTEAFF. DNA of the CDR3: TGTGCCAGCAGCAAAGAAGTTCAGGGGGTGAACACTGAAGCTTTCTTT.

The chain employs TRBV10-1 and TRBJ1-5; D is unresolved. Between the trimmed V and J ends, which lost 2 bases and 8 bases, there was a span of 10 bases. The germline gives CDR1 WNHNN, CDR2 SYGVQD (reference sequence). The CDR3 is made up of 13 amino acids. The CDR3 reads CASSELRREPQHF. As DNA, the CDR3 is TGCGCCAGCAGTGAGCTCAGAAGGGAGCCCCAGCATTTT.

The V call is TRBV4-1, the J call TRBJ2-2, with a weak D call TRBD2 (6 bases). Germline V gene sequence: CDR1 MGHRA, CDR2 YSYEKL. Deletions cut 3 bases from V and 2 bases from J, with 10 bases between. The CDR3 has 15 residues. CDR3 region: CASSHAGLNTGELFF. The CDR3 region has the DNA TGCGCCAGCAGCCATGCCGGACTAAACACCGGGGAGCTGTTTTTT.

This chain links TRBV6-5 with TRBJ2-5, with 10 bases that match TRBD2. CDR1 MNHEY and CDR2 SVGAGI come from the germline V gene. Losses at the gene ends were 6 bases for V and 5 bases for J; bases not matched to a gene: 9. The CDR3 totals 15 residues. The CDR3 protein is CASRPSGGAYETQYF. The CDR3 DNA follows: TGTGCCAGCAGGCCCAGCGGGGGGGCTTATGAGACCCAGTACTTC.

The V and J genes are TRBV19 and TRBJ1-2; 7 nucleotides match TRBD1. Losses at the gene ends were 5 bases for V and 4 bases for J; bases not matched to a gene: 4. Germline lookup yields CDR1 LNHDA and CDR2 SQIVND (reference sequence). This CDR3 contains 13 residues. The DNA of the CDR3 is TGTGCCAGTAGTCAATGGGACAGCTATGGCTACACCTTC. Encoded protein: CASSQWDSYGYTF.